This TCR beta chain was sequenced in a study of T cells after yellow fever vaccination. Overall study context: Those fractions that held only low numbers of cells were prepared using the SMART-Seq v4 Ultra Low Input RNA kit.

There are a few counts of this clonotype. The antigen is not known. Study-wide results and limits: Sorted repertoires could include abundant contaminating clonotypes from bulk cells. Among primary-vaccination clones, most reappeared after the booster, at roughly 96% for CD4 and under 90% for CD8.

TCR cDNA was made by 5'RACE template switching, adding a universal primer site and UMIs. Each CDR3 protein gets one entry after TCRdb re-called the 5' RACE reads with MiXCR. The table shows 500,000 to 550,000 distinct CDR3 sequences, with 21% occurring only once. The germline V gene has CDR1 SGHRS and CDR2 YFSETQ. The CDR3 length is 18 residues. V trimming: 4 bases; J trimming: 0 bases; junction bases outside the gene matches: 10. The sequencing used PBMCs, collected roughly 20 days after the first yellow fever vaccination. This sequence was found in a young man who received the YFV17D yellow fever vaccine. The chain couples TRBV5-1 to TRBJ2-1, with TRBD2 identical over 10 bases. The CDR3 DNA reads as TGCGCCAGCAGCCCAAGACCTATAGCGGGGGGCTCCTACAATGAGCAGTTCTTC. Translating it yields CASSPRPIAGGSYNEQFF. The full variable domain, rest sourced from reference TRBV5-1 and TRBJ2-1, is KAGVTQTPRYLIKTRGQQVTLSCSPISGHRSVSWYQQTPGQGLQFLFEYFSETQRNKGNFPGRFSGRQFSNSRSEMNVSTLELGDSALYLCASSPRPIAGGSYNEQFFGPGTRLTVL.